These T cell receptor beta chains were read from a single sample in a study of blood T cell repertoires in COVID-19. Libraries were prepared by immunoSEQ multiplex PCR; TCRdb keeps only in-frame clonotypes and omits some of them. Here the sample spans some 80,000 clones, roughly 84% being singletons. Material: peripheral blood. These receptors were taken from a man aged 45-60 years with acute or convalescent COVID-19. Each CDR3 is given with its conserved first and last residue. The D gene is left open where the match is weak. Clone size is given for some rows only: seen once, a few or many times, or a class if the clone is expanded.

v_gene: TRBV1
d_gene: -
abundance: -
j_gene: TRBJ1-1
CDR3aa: CTSSQDLSRDRANTEAFF
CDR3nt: TGCACCAGCAGCCAAGATCTCTCCCGGGACAGGGCGAACACTGAAGCTTTCTTT

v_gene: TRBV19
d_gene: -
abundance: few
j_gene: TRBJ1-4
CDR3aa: CATRRSIANEKLFF
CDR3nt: TGTGCCACCCGTAGGAGTATTGCTAATGAAAAACTGTTTTTT

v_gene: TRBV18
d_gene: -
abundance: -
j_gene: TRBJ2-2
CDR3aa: CASSPPWAGANTGELFF
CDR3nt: TGTGCCAGCTCACCACCGTGGGCAGGGGCGAACACCGGGGAGCTGTTTTTT

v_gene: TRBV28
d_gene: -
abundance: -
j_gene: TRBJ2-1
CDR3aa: CASRGRRNEQFF
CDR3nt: TGTGCCAGCAGGGGGAGGAGGAATGAGCAGTTCTTC

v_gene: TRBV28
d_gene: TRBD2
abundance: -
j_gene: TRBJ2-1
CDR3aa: CASSHLAGGRNEQFF
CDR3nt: TGTGCCAGCAGTCACCTAGCGGGAGGGCGGAATGAGCAGTTCTTC

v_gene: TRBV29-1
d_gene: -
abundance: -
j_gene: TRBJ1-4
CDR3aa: CSASQGGANEKLFF
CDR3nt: TGCAGCGCATCCCAAGGGGGGGCTAATGAAAAACTGTTTTTT

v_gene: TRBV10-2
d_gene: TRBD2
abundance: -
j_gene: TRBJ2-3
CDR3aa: CASTRLAGGPGDTQYF
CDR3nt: TGCGCCAGCACACGACTAGCGGGAGGGCCTGGAGATACGCAGTATTTT

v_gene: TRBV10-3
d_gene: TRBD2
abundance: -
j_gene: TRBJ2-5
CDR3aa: CAISRGGETQYF
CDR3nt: TGTGCCATCAGTCGCGGGGGGGAGACCCAGTACTTC

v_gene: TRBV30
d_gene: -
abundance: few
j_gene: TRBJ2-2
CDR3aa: CAWSAIRPGLPGELFF
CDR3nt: TGTGCCTGGAGTGCGATCCGACCGGGACTCCCGGGGGAGCTGTTTTTT

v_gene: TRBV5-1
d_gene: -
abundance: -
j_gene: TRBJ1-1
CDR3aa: CASRPNRVDTEAFF
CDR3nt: TGCGCCAGCAGACCGAACAGGGTCGACACTGAAGCTTTCTTT

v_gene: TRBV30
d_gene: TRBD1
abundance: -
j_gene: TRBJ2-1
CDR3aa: CAWSMGQGFHNEQFF
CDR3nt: TGTGCCTGGAGTATGGGACAGGGGTTCCACAATGAGCAGTTCTTC

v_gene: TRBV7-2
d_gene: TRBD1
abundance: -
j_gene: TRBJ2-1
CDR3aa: CASNLGQGVDEQFF
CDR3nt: TGTGCCAGCAACCTTGGGCAGGGGGTCGATGAGCAGTTCTTC

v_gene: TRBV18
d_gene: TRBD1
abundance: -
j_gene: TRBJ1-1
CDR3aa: CASSPRGQGETEAFF
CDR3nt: TGTGCCAGCTCACCTCGAGGGCAGGGGGAGACTGAAGCTTTCTTT

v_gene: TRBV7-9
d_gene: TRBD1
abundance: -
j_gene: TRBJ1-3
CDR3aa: CASSLPNPGQGAGNTIYF
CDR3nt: TGTGCCAGCAGCCTACCCAACCCGGGACAGGGGGCTGGAAACACCATATATTTT

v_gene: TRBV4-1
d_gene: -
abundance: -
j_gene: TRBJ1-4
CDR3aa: CASSQVIAVNEKLFF
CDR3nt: TGCGCCAGCAGCCAAGTAATTGCAGTAAATGAAAAACTGTTTTTT

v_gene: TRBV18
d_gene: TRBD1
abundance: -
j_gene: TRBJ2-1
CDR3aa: CASSPPGQGASNEQFF
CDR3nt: TGTGCCAGCTCACCACCGGGACAGGGGGCAAGCAATGAGCAGTTCTTC

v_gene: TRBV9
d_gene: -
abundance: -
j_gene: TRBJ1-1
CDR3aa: CASSVNEGDTEAFF
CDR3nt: TGTGCCAGCAGTGTAAATGAAGGGGACACTGAAGCTTTCTTT

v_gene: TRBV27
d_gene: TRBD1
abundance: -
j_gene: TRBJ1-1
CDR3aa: CASSSGGVTEAFF
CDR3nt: TGTGCCAGCAGTTCAGGGGGCGTCACTGAAGCTTTCTTT

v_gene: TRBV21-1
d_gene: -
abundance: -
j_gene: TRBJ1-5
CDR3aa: CASSLRYYSNQPQHF
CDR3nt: TGTGCCAGCAGCCTGCGATACTATAGCAATCAGCCCCAGCATTTT

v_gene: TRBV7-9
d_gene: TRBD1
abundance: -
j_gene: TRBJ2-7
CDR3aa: CASSLDRQGQQYF
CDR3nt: TGTGCCAGCAGCTTAGATAGACAGGGACAGCAGTACTTC

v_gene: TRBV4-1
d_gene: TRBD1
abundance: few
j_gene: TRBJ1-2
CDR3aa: CASSQEVPPGGRYGYTF
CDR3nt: TGCGCCAGCAGCCAAGAGGTTCCCCCAGGGGGCCGCTATGGCTACACCTTC

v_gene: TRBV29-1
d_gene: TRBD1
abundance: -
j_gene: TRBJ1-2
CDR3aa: CSVELSGQFNYGYTF
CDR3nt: TGCAGCGTTGAACTATCGGGACAGTTTAACTATGGCTACACCTTC

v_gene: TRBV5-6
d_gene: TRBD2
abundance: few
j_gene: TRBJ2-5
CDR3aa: CASSFAGGPETQYF
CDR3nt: TGTGCCAGCAGCTTTGCGGGGGGGCCCGAGACCCAGTACTTC

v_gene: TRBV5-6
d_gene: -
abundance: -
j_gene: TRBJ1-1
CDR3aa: CASTPLGGEGNTEAFF
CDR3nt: TGTGCCAGCACCCCCCTCGGGGGGGAGGGCAACACTGAAGCTTTCTTT

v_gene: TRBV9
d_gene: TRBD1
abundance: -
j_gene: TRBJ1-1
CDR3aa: CASSRGQGGTEAFF
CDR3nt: TGTGCCAGCAGCCGGGGACAGGGGGGCACTGAAGCTTTCTTT

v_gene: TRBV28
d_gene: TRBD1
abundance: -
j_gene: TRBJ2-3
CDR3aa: CASSYNRGHTDTQYF
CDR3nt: TGTGCCAGCAGTTACAACAGGGGGCACACAGATACGCAGTATTTT

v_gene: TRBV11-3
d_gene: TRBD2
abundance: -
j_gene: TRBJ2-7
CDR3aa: CASSLDSGRISYEQYF
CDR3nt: TGTGCCAGCAGCCTGGACAGCGGGAGGATTTCCTACGAGCAGTACTTC

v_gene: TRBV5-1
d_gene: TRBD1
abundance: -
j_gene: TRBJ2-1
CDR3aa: CASSLNQGDNEQFF
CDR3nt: TGCGCCAGCAGCTTGAATCAGGGGGACAATGAGCAGTTCTTC

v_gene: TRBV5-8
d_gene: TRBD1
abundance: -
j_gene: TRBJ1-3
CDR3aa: CASSWGTVGNTIYF
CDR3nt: TGTGCCAGCAGCTGGGGGACAGTTGGAAACACCATATATTTT

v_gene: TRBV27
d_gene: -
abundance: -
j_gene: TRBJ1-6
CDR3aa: CASSPGRSPLHF
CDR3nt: TGTGCCAGCAGCCCTGGGAGGTCACCCCTCCACTTT

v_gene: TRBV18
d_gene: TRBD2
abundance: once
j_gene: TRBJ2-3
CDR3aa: CASSSLAGEFTSTDTQYF
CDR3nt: TGTGCCAGCTCATCACTAGCGGGAGAATTCACTAGCACAGATACGCAGTATTTT

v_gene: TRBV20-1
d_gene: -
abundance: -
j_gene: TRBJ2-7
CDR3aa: CSASRGYEQYF
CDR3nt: TGCAGTGCTAGTCGCGGATACGAGCAGTACTTC

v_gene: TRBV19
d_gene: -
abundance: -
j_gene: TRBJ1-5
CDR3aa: CASNTGYQPQHF
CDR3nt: TGTGCCAGTAACACAGGGTATCAGCCCCAGCATTTT

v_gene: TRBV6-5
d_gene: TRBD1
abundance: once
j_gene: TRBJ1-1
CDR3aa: CASSLGTGQAFF
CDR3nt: TGTGCCAGCAGCCTCGGGACAGGGCAAGCTTTCTTT

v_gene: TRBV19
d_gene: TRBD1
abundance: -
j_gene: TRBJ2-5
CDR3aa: CASRSDRRARETQYF
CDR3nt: TGTGCCAGTAGGTCGGACAGGCGGGCTCGGGAGACCCAGTACTTC

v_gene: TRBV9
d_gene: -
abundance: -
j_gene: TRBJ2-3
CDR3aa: CASSPGTYTDTQYF
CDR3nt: TGTGCCAGCAGTCCGGGAACGTACACAGATACGCAGTATTTT

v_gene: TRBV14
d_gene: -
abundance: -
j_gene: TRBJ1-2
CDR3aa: CASSFNAGNYGYTF
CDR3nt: TGTGCCAGCAGCTTTAACGCAGGGAACTATGGCTACACCTTC

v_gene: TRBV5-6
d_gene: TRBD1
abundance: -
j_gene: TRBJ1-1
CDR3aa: CASSVRDSYSGAFF
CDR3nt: TGTGCCAGCAGCGTTAGGGACAGTTACAGTGGAGCTTTCTTT

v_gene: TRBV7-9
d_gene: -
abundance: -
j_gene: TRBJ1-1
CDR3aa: CASKRQVSTEAFF
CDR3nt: TGTGCCAGCAAAAGGCAGGTATCCACTGAAGCTTTCTTT

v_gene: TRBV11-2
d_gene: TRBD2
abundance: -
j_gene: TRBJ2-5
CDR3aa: CASSLSGGPRETQYF
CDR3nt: TGTGCCAGCAGCTTGTCGGGAGGGCCTCGGGAGACCCAGTACTTC

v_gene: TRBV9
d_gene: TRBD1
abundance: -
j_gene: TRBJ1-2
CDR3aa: CASSVGAGIDRGPISFYGYTF
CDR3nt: TGTGCCAGCAGCGTAGGGGCAGGAATCGACAGGGGACCAATCTCATTCTATGGCTACACCTTC

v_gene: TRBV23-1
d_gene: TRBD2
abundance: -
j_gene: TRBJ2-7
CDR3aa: CASSRLAGDPRCEQYF
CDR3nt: TGCGCCAGCAGCCGACTAGCGGGAGACCCGCGTTGCGAGCAGTACTTC

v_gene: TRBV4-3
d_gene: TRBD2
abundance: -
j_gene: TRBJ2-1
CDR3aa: CASSQDEAGIPNEQFF
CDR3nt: TGCGCCAGCAGCCAAGATGAAGCGGGGATACCGAATGAGCAGTTCTTC

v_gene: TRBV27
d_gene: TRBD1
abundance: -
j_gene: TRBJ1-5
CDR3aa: CASSQTRQGFNQPQHF
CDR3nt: TGTGCCAGCAGTCAAACCCGACAGGGGTTCAATCAGCCCCAGCATTTT

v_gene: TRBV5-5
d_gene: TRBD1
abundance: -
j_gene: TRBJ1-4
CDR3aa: CASSTTGATNEKLFF
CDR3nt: TGTGCCAGCAGCACTACAGGGGCGACTAATGAAAAACTGTTTTTT

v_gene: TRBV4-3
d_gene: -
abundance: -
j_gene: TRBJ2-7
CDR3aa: CASSQDRAGNYEQYF
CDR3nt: TGCGCCAGCAGCCAAGATAGGGCAGGGAACTACGAGCAGTACTTC

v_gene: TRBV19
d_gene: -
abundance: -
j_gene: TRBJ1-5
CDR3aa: CASSPGGRAFNQPQHF
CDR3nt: TGTGCCAGTAGTCCCGGGGGGAGGGCGTTCAATCAGCCCCAGCATTTT

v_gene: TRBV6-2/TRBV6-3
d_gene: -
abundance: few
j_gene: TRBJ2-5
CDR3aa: CASSSLGQETQYF
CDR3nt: TGTGCCAGCAGTTCGCTAGGACAAGAGACCCAGTACTTC

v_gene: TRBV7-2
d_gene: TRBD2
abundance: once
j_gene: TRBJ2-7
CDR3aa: CASSSRAAGVLYEQYF
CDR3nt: TGTGCCAGCAGCTCTAGAGCAGCGGGAGTCCTCTACGAGCAGTACTTC

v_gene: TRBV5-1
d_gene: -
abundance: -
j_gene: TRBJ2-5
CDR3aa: CASSLKGTEETQYF
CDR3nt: TGCGCCAGCAGCTTGAAGGGGACTGAAGAGACCCAGTACTTC

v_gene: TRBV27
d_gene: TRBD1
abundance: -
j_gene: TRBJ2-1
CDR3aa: CASSINGQAYNEQFF
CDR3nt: TGTGCCAGCAGTATAAACGGACAGGCCTACAATGAGCAGTTCTTC

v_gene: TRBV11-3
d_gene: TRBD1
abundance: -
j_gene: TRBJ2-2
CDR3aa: CASSLELLGQANTGELFF
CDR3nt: TGTGCCAGCAGCTTAGAGCTCCTGGGACAGGCGAACACCGGGGAGCTGTTTTTT

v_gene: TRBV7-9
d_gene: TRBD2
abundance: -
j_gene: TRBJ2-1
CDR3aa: CASSKTSGFNNEQFF
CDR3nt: TGTGCCAGCAGTAAGACTAGCGGGTTCAACAATGAGCAGTTCTTC

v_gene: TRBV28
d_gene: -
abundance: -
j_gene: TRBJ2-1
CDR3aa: CASSPVAGRNEQFF
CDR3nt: TGTGCCAGCTCCCCCGTCGCAGGGAGGAATGAGCAGTTCTTC

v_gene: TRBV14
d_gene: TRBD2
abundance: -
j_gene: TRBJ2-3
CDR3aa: CASSQDGQRGMQYF
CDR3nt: TGTGCCAGCAGCCAAGATGGCCAGCGGGGGATGCAGTATTTT

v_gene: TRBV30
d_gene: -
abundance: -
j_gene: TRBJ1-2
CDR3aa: CAWSPAGANYGYTF
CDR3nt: TGTGCCTGGAGCCCCGCGGGAGCAAACTATGGCTACACCTTC

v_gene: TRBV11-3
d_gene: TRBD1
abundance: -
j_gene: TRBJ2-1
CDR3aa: CASSYGSGTGDYNEQFF
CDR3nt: TGTGCCAGCAGCTATGGGAGTGGGACAGGAGATTACAATGAGCAGTTCTTC